Following are 14 T cell receptor beta chains from one sample sequenced in a study of T cell repertoires in cytomegalovirus infection. Their specific antigens are unknown. TCRdb reprocessed the reads with MiXCR, giving one entry per CDR3 protein. Of about 770,000 distinct CDR3 sequences listed, around 29% are singletons. Here the sequenced sample was cultured CD8+ T cells from PBMCs, taken from culture after CMV antigen stimulation. The receptors stem from a human donor in good health (CMV status not recorded). Some clones in this sample may be carry-over from other donors' samples.

V and J are TRBV7-9 and TRBJ1-2; D not certain. This CDR3 comprises 13 residues. Germline loops: CDR1 SEHNR, CDR2 FQNEAQ (reference sequence). V was cut by 5 bases and J by 4 bases, with 11 bases left in between. CDR3 in DNA: TGTGCCAGCAGCCCGGGGAACTCCTATGGCTACACCTTC. Translating gives CASSPGNSYGYTF.

The chain couples TRBV6-1 to TRBJ2-5; no definite D call. V dropped 3 bases and J dropped 11 bases, with 10 bases sitting between them. The V gene's germline CDR1 is MNHNS and CDR2 SASEGT. The length of the CDR3 is 11 residues. CDR3 coding DNA: TGTGCCAGCAGTGATGGAGCAGTACAGTACTTC. This translates into CASSDGAVQYF.

The sample holds many counts of this clonotype. The genes are TRBV7-2 and TRBJ1-3; D not resolved. V was shortened by 4 bases and J by 0 bases, with 10 bases between the two germline ends. In germline, CDR1 is SGHTA, CDR2 FQGNSA. The CDR3 has 15 amino acids. The CDR3 protein is CASSSTGISGNTIYF. CDR3 DNA: TGTGCCAGCAGCTCGACGGGTATCTCTGGAAACACCATATATTTT.

This sequence joins TRBV11-1 and TRBJ1-1, with D perhaps matching TRBD1 (6 bases). The CDR3 spans 14 residues. V was trimmed by 5 bases and J by 3 bases, leaving 13 bases between them. Germline V gene data show CDR1 as SGHAT and CDR2 as FQDESV (reference sequence). Here the CDR3 DNA reads TGTGCCAGCAGCCCCGTGCAGGGGTACACTGAAGCTTTCTTT. This gives the protein CASSPVQGYTEAFF.

This clonotype occurred a few times. The rearrangement links TRBV6-1 to TRBJ1-5; the match to TRBD1 covers 7 bases. Per the germline V gene, CDR1 is MNHNS and CDR2 is SASEGT. V was clipped by 7 bases and J by 7 bases; unmatched bases: 10. This CDR3 is 14 amino acids long. Written as DNA, the CDR3 is TGTGCCAGCAAGAGACAGGGCGGGGAGCAGCCCCAGCATTTT. This sequence encodes CASKRQGGEQPQHF.

Many counts were recorded for this clonotype. The chain combines TRBV7-9 with TRBJ1-3; D is undetermined. CDR1 SEHNR and CDR2 FQNEAQ come from the germline V gene (reference sequence). CDR3 length equals 14 residues. The ends were cut back, 3 bases at V and 0 bases at J, with 6 bases in the middle. The DNA of the CDR3 is TGTGCCAGCAGCTTGGCGAGCTCTGGAAACACCATATATTTT. The encoded protein is CASSLASSGNTIYF.

The rearrangement links TRBV27 to TRBJ1-2, with 8 positions matching TRBD1. The germline V gene encodes CDR1 MNHEY and CDR2 SMNVEV (reference sequence). The CDR3 runs to 15 residues. V lost 0 bases, J lost 5 bases, and 5 bases stayed unmatched. DNA for the CDR3: TGTGCCAGCAGTTTATCGAAACAGGGGGGTTATGGCTACACCTTC. Protein product: CASSLSKQGGYGYTF.

This clonotype was seen a few times. The chain is built from TRBV27 and TRBJ2-5; D tentatively reads TRBD1 or TRBD2 (5 bases each). The V gene lost 6 bases and the J gene lost 4 bases, with 15 bases spanning the gap. The CDR3 covers 14 residues. Germline V gene data show CDR1 as MNHEY and CDR2 as SMNVEV (reference sequence). CDR3 DNA sequence: TGTGCCAGCAGAAAGGGGCGCGGGCTAGAGACCCAGTACTTC. Its translation: CASRKGRGLETQYF.

The V call is TRBV12-5, the J call TRBJ2-5; D may be TRBD2 (5 bases). From germline, CDR1 is LGHNT and CDR2 FRNRAP. The V end was cut by 5 bases, the J end by 2 bases, with 15 bases between. The CDR3 contains 15 residues. The CDR3 DNA follows: TGTGCTAGTGGTCAGAAGAGGGAGAGGCAAGAGACCCAGTACTTC. Amino acid sequence: CASGQKRERQETQYF. The entire variable domain, with the rest obtained from reference TRBV12-5 and TRBJ2-5, is as follows: DARVTQTPRHKVTEMGQEVTMRCQPILGHNTVFWYRQTMMQGLELLAYFRNRAPLDDSGMPKDRFSAEMPDATLATLKIQPSEPRDSAVYFCASGQKRERQETQYFGPGTRLLVL.

This clonotype was observed a few times. The chain joins TRBV7-9 to TRBJ2-1, with 10 bases fitting TRBD1. CDR1 and CDR2 (germline): SEHNR, FQNEAQ (reference sequence). V was clipped by 4 bases and J by 7 bases; unmatched bases: 7. The CDR3 runs to 15 residues. CDR3 nucleotides: TGTGCCAGCAGCTACCCCCAGGACAGGGGGAATGAGCAGTTCTTC. Translation: CASSYPQDRGNEQFF.

This chain joins TRBV27 and TRBJ1-2; D unresolved. Trimming left V 0 bases short and J 5 bases short, with 7 bases between. CDR3 length: 13 residues. Germline loops: CDR1 MNHEY, CDR2 SMNVEV (reference sequence). The CDR3 reads CASSLSRGYGYTF. In nucleotides, the CDR3 is TGTGCCAGCAGTTTATCCCGGGGTTATGGCTACACCTTC.

This clonotype occurred once. A read error may account for a junction end that differs from germline. This chain links TRBV6-5 with TRBJ2-1; 12 positions match TRBD1. Germline V lookup: CDR1 MNHEY, CDR2 SVGAGI. The CDR3 loop spans 16 amino acids. The DNA of the CDR3 is TGTGCCAGCAGTTACTCGAGGGACAGGGGGCTTTTTGAGGAGTTCTTC. This sequence encodes CASSYSRDRGLFEEFF.

This clonotype turned up a few times. The rearrangement uses TRBV6-2 or TRBV6-3 and TRBJ2-7; D possibly corresponds to TRBD1 (6 bases). The ends were cut back, 4 bases at V and 2 bases at J, with 24 bases in the middle. The CDR3 has 18 residues. Germline V CDR1 and CDR2: MNHEY, SVGEGT. Here the CDR3 DNA reads TGTGCCAGCAGTTCCCCGCCAGGGGTAAGCCGTACCCCCTACGAGCAGTACGTC. It translates to CASSSPPGVSRTPYEQYV.

The chain recombines TRBV12-3 or TRBV12-4 with TRBJ2-3; D tentatively reads TRBD1 or TRBD2 (5 bases each). The V gene lost 6 bases and the J gene lost 1 base, with 14 bases spanning the gap. The CDR3 sequence is 15 residues long. In DNA form, the CDR3 reads TGTGCCAGCAGGGGCCCGGGACGGGGCACAGATACGCAGTATTTT. Translating it yields CASRGPGRGTDTQYF.